The rows below give T cell receptor beta chains drawn from one sample of a study of blood T cell repertoires in COVID-19. The table came from immunoSEQ multiplex PCR; TCRdb's copy has only in-frame clones and leaves some out. The repertoire holds approximately 100,000 clones, with under 90% as singletons. The sample consisted of peripheral blood. The receptor set was obtained from a woman aged 55-69 years with acute or convalescent COVID-19. The CDR3 runs from the conserved cysteine through the conserved F or W. The D gene is left open where the match is weak. Clone size is not always given. Where it is, it says once, few, many or a class for expanded clones.

v_call: TRBV3-1/TRBV3-2; j_call: TRBJ2-3; d_call: -; clone_size: -; cdr3_nt: TGTGCCAGCAGCCCGTTGGGGGGAAGCACAGATACGCAGTATTTT; cdr3_aa: CASSPLGGSTDTQYF
v_call: TRBV2; j_call: TRBJ2-1; d_call: -; clone_size: -; cdr3_nt: TGTGCCAGCAGTAATTCCCCGAGGGATCGCAATGAGCAGTTCTTC; cdr3_aa: CASSNSPRDRNEQFF
v_call: TRBV15; j_call: TRBJ2-7; d_call: TRBD2; clone_size: -; cdr3_nt: TGTGCCACCAGCAGAGTTGGGCTAGCGGGAGGTGGGTCCTACGAGCAGTACTTC; cdr3_aa: CATSRVGLAGGGSYEQYF
v_call: TRBV18; j_call: TRBJ2-7; d_call: TRBD2; clone_size: once; cdr3_nt: TGTGCCAGCTCACCACCGGGCGGGGGGGCCTCCTACGAGCAGTACTTC; cdr3_aa: CASSPPGGGASYEQYF
v_call: TRBV7-7; j_call: TRBJ2-7; d_call: TRBD1; clone_size: few; cdr3_nt: TGTGCTAGCAGCTACCGGGGACAGGGCGCGTACGAGCAGTACTTC; cdr3_aa: CASSYRGQGAYEQYF
v_call: TRBV19; j_call: TRBJ2-1; d_call: TRBD1; clone_size: -; cdr3_nt: TGTGCCAGTAGTGGGGACAGGTTGAGCTCCTACAATGAGCAGTTCTTC; cdr3_aa: CASSGDRLSSYNEQFF
v_call: TRBV11-3; j_call: TRBJ2-1; d_call: TRBD2; clone_size: -; cdr3_nt: TGTGCCAGCAGCTTAAGGGCCAACGGGGGGAATGAGCAGTTCTTC; cdr3_aa: CASSLRANGGNEQFF
v_call: TRBV6-5; j_call: TRBJ2-3; d_call: -; clone_size: -; cdr3_nt: TGTGCCAGCAGTCCCTATCTCGCTCATACGCAGTATTTT; cdr3_aa: CASSPYLAHTQYF
v_call: TRBV6-5; j_call: TRBJ1-3; d_call: -; clone_size: -; cdr3_nt: TGTGCCAGCAGGCCGGGTCAGGGTTCTGGAAACACCATATATTTT; cdr3_aa: CASRPGQGSGNTIYF
v_call: TRBV11-3; j_call: TRBJ1-5; d_call: -; clone_size: few; cdr3_nt: TGTGCCTTGCAGGCCCCACGCGAACGCAATCAGCCCCAGCATTTT; cdr3_aa: CALQAPRERNQPQHF
v_call: TRBV5-6; j_call: TRBJ1-2; d_call: -; clone_size: -; cdr3_nt: TGTGCCAGCCGGAGCGCGGGTCTTAACTATGGCTACACCTTC; cdr3_aa: CASRSAGLNYGYTF
v_call: TRBV6-5; j_call: TRBJ1-5; d_call: -; clone_size: -; cdr3_nt: TGTGCCAGCAGCCGCAATGGGGCCAATCAGCCCCAGCATTTT; cdr3_aa: CASSRNGANQPQHF
v_call: TRBV3-1/TRBV3-2; j_call: TRBJ2-1; d_call: TRBD2; clone_size: -; cdr3_nt: TGTGCCAGCAGCCCCCCGGGACTAGCGGGGGTGGGTGAGCAGTTCTTC; cdr3_aa: CASSPPGLAGVGEQFF
v_call: TRBV29-1; j_call: TRBJ2-7; d_call: TRBD1; clone_size: -; cdr3_nt: TGCAGCGTTGGATTGGACAGGATAGGCGAGCAGTACTTC; cdr3_aa: CSVGLDRIGEQYF
v_call: TRBV4-1; j_call: TRBJ1-4; d_call: TRBD1; clone_size: -; cdr3_nt: TGCGCCAGCAGCCAGGGACAGACCAAACTCTATGAAAAACTGTTTTTT; cdr3_aa: CASSQGQTKLYEKLFF
v_call: TRBV6-5; j_call: TRBJ2-3; d_call: TRBD1; clone_size: -; cdr3_nt: TGTGCCAGCAGCGACAGGGGGCGATTCACAGATACGCAGTATTTT; cdr3_aa: CASSDRGRFTDTQYF
v_call: TRBV19; j_call: TRBJ2-5; d_call: TRBD2; clone_size: few; cdr3_nt: TGTGCCAGTAGTCTCAGAGGGGGAGGGGTAGCGGGAGTGACAGAGACCCAGTACTTC; cdr3_aa: CASSLRGGGVAGVTETQYF
v_call: TRBV12-1; j_call: TRBJ2-7; d_call: -; clone_size: -; cdr3_nt: TGTGCCAGCAGGACATCAGCCGGGACTAGCGCCTACGAGCAGTACTTC; cdr3_aa: CASRTSAGTSAYEQYF
v_call: TRBV27; j_call: TRBJ1-1; d_call: -; clone_size: -; cdr3_nt: TGTGCCAGCATGACAGTTGGGGACACTGAAGCTTTCTTT; cdr3_aa: CASMTVGDTEAFF
v_call: TRBV6-5; j_call: TRBJ1-2; d_call: -; clone_size: few; cdr3_nt: TGTGCCAGCAAGGGAGGGGGGCAAGACTATGGCTACACCTTC; cdr3_aa: CASKGGGQDYGYTF
v_call: TRBV2; j_call: TRBJ2-7; d_call: -; clone_size: -; cdr3_nt: TGTGCCAGCAGTGAAGCAGGGGTGATTACCGAGCAGTACTTC; cdr3_aa: CASSEAGVITEQYF
v_call: TRBV14; j_call: TRBJ1-2; d_call: TRBD1; clone_size: -; cdr3_nt: TGTGCCAGCAGCCAAGGACAGGGGTTCTATGGCTACACCTTC; cdr3_aa: CASSQGQGFYGYTF
v_call: TRBV2; j_call: TRBJ1-2; d_call: TRBD1; clone_size: few; cdr3_nt: TGTGCCAGCAGTCGGGAAGGGGGCCGTGGCTACACCTTC; cdr3_aa: CASSREGGRGYTF
v_call: TRBV6-6; j_call: TRBJ2-1; d_call: TRBD2; clone_size: -; cdr3_nt: TGTGCCAGCAACCCACTAGCGGGAGAGCAGTTCTTC; cdr3_aa: CASNPLAGEQFF
v_call: TRBV5-1; j_call: TRBJ2-1; d_call: TRBD1; clone_size: once; cdr3_nt: TGCGCCAGCAGCTCGGACAGGGTCGGGCTCAATGAGCAGTTCTTC; cdr3_aa: CASSSDRVGLNEQFF
v_call: TRBV7-7; j_call: TRBJ2-1; d_call: -; clone_size: -; cdr3_nt: TGTGCTAGCAGCTTAGAGGGGGGAGGGCGAGGTGAGCAGTTCTTC; cdr3_aa: CASSLEGGGRGEQFF
v_call: TRBV5-4; j_call: TRBJ1-4; d_call: -; clone_size: -; cdr3_nt: TGTGCCAGCAGCTCTGCAACTAATGAAAAACTGTTTTTT; cdr3_aa: CASSSATNEKLFF
v_call: TRBV6-5; j_call: TRBJ1-5; d_call: -; clone_size: -; cdr3_nt: TGTGCCAGCAGGCCACAGGGCCCAAGCAATCAGCCCCAGCATTTT; cdr3_aa: CASRPQGPSNQPQHF
v_call: TRBV2; j_call: TRBJ2-7; d_call: TRBD1; clone_size: -; cdr3_nt: TGTGCCAGCAGGGCTTGGACAGGGGGCGCCTACGAGCAGTACTTC; cdr3_aa: CASRAWTGGAYEQYF
v_call: TRBV12-5; j_call: TRBJ1-3; d_call: -; clone_size: -; cdr3_nt: TGTGCTAGTGGTTTCAAAAAAACCCAGAACGGGTACTCTGGAAACACCATATATTTT; cdr3_aa: CASGFKKTQNGYSGNTIYF
v_call: TRBV19; j_call: TRBJ2-2; d_call: TRBD1; clone_size: -; cdr3_nt: TGTGCCAGTAGCCGGACAGGGTACGGGACGAACACCGGGGAGCTGTTTTTT; cdr3_aa: CASSRTGYGTNTGELFF
v_call: TRBV7-2; j_call: TRBJ1-4; d_call: -; clone_size: once; cdr3_nt: TGTGCCAGCAGCTTTTTCCACAGGGAAAATGAAAAACTGTTTTTT; cdr3_aa: CASSFFHRENEKLFF
v_call: TRBV11-3; j_call: TRBJ2-1; d_call: TRBD2; clone_size: few; cdr3_nt: TGTGCCAGCAGCTTAGCGGGGGGGCCCAATGAGCAGTTCTTC; cdr3_aa: CASSLAGGPNEQFF
v_call: TRBV5-1; j_call: TRBJ2-1; d_call: TRBD2; clone_size: once; cdr3_nt: TGCGCCAGCAGCGCGACTAGCGGGGCCAATGAGCAGTTCTTC; cdr3_aa: CASSATSGANEQFF
v_call: TRBV2; j_call: TRBJ1-5; d_call: -; clone_size: once; cdr3_nt: TGTGCCAGCACCGACTACAACCTCAATCAGCCCCAGCATTTT; cdr3_aa: CASTDYNLNQPQHF
v_call: TRBV15; j_call: TRBJ1-3; d_call: TRBD1; clone_size: -; cdr3_nt: TGTGCCACCAGCAGAGAAATAACCGGGACAGGGGGTGGAAACACCATATATTTT; cdr3_aa: CATSREITGTGGGNTIYF
v_call: TRBV24-1; j_call: TRBJ1-4; d_call: -; clone_size: -; cdr3_nt: TGTGCCACCAGTGACCCACACGCGGGGAATGAAAAACTGTTTTTT; cdr3_aa: CATSDPHAGNEKLFF
v_call: TRBV16; j_call: TRBJ1-5; d_call: -; clone_size: -; cdr3_nt: TGTGCCAGCAGCCCGAACCTCGACACCCTCGATCAGCCCCAGCATTTT; cdr3_aa: CASSPNLDTLDQPQHF
v_call: TRBV6-5; j_call: TRBJ2-3; d_call: TRBD2; clone_size: -; cdr3_nt: TGTGCCAGCAGTTACGAGTGGAGCGGGGGGCCAGATACGCAGTATTTT; cdr3_aa: CASSYEWSGGPDTQYF
v_call: TRBV7-6; j_call: TRBJ2-1; d_call: TRBD2; clone_size: -; cdr3_nt: TGTGCCAGCAGCTTAACACTAGCGGGAGTCAATGAGCAGTTCTTC; cdr3_aa: CASSLTLAGVNEQFF
v_call: TRBV29-1; j_call: TRBJ1-1; d_call: TRBD1; clone_size: -; cdr3_nt: TGCAGCGTTGCTGACAGGGGAAGAAGAGACACTGAAGCTTTCTTT; cdr3_aa: CSVADRGRRDTEAFF
v_call: TRBV5-5; j_call: TRBJ2-7; d_call: -; clone_size: few; cdr3_nt: TGTGCCAGCAGCCGGAACCCCCCGGGAGAGCAGTACTTC; cdr3_aa: CASSRNPPGEQYF
v_call: TRBV6-5; j_call: TRBJ2-5; d_call: -; clone_size: -; cdr3_nt: TGTGCCAGCAGCCCAGTGGGGGGGGCGCGGGAGACCCAGTACTTC; cdr3_aa: CASSPVGGARETQYF
v_call: TRBV19; j_call: TRBJ2-7; d_call: -; clone_size: -; cdr3_nt: TGTGCCAGTAGCCGGGACATCTTATACGAGCAGTACTTC; cdr3_aa: CASSRDILYEQYF
v_call: TRBV7-8; j_call: TRBJ1-2; d_call: TRBD1; clone_size: -; cdr3_nt: TGTGCCAGCAGTCCCGGACAGGGAAGAGTTAGTGGCTACACCTTC; cdr3_aa: CASSPGQGRVSGYTF
v_call: TRBV27; j_call: TRBJ1-1; d_call: -; clone_size: once; cdr3_nt: TGTGCCAGCAGTTCCCCCGGGGGAGGGAACACTGAAGCTTTCTTT; cdr3_aa: CASSSPGGGNTEAFF
v_call: TRBV2; j_call: TRBJ2-5; d_call: TRBD1; clone_size: -; cdr3_nt: TGTGCCAGCAGTTATGGGACAGGGCAAGAGACCCAGTACTTC; cdr3_aa: CASSYGTGQETQYF
v_call: TRBV9; j_call: TRBJ2-2; d_call: TRBD1; clone_size: -; cdr3_nt: TGTGCCAGCAGCTCCAGGGGGACCGGGGAGCTGTTTTTT; cdr3_aa: CASSSRGTGELFF
v_call: TRBV7-6; j_call: TRBJ2-2; d_call: TRBD2; clone_size: -; cdr3_nt: TGTGCCAGCAGCTTACTTGGCGGGGGAACAACCGGGGAGCTGTTTTTT; cdr3_aa: CASSLLGGGTTGELFF
v_call: TRBV18; j_call: TRBJ2-7; d_call: -; clone_size: few; cdr3_nt: TGTGCCAGCTCACTCGCAGGAAGCCTCTACGAGCAGTACTTC; cdr3_aa: CASSLAGSLYEQYF
v_call: TRBV7-9; j_call: TRBJ2-1; d_call: -; clone_size: -; cdr3_nt: TGTGCCAGCAGCTCGGGACACGACTACAATGAGCAGTTCTTC; cdr3_aa: CASSSGHDYNEQFF
v_call: TRBV5-1; j_call: TRBJ1-1; d_call: -; clone_size: -; cdr3_nt: TGCGCCAGCAGCTCTGACAGGTGGGACACTGAAGCTTTCTTT; cdr3_aa: CASSSDRWDTEAFF
v_call: TRBV18; j_call: TRBJ2-7; d_call: -; clone_size: -; cdr3_nt: TGTGCCAGCTCACCAAACACAGGTGGCGAGCAGTACTTC; cdr3_aa: CASSPNTGGEQYF
v_call: TRBV5-4; j_call: TRBJ2-3; d_call: TRBD2; clone_size: -; cdr3_nt: TGTGCCAGCAGCTTGGTAGTACAGCGGGAGACAGATACGCAGTATTTT; cdr3_aa: CASSLVVQRETDTQYF
v_call: TRBV2; j_call: TRBJ1-5; d_call: TRBD1; clone_size: -; cdr3_nt: TGTGCCAGCAGTACACAGGGGAATAGCAATCAGCCCCAGCATTTT; cdr3_aa: CASSTQGNSNQPQHF